Presented here are 19 T cell receptor beta chains from one specimen sequenced in a study of cytomegalovirus exposure and HLA in healthy donors (dated by TCRdb to 2015 to 2018). Library method: the immunoSEQ multiplex PCR assay. A mixture of 60 forward primers for TCR Vbeta segments and 13 reverse primers for TCR Jbeta segments was used in the multiplex PCR. The clones in this table, taken by TCRdb from immuneACCESS, are in-frame only. Not every clone is retained; where verified, under half of the shortfall comes from an unresolved V gene, and the cause of the rest is unknown. Within this sample are more than 90,000 clones, with roughly 80% of them counted one time only. Of the sample, roughly 7.1% is held by the ten largest clones. The specimen sequenced was PBMCs. Receptors were obtained from a man aged 35 to 55 in good health and CMV-seropositive.

V usage is TRBV10-1 and J usage is TRBJ2-3, with TRBD1 matching 8 bases. The CDR3 totals 13 residues. V lost 9 bases and J lost 2; bases outside the gene matches: 4. The germline gives CDR1 WNHNN, CDR2 SYGVQD (reference sequence). The CDR3, as DNA: TGCGCCAGGGCGACAGGGGACACAGATACGCAGTATTTT. Translated, it gives CARATGDTDTQYF.

The V and J genes are TRBV18 and TRBJ1-3; D ambiguous. The CDR3 is made up of 17 amino acids. CDR1 is KGHSH, CDR2 LQKENI, per germline. V lost 2 bases and J lost 0, with 14 bases in between. The CDR3 sequence: CASSPNPMSLSGNTIYF. DNA of the CDR3: TGTGCCAGCTCACCAAACCCAATGAGCCTCTCTGGAAACACCATATATTTT.

J is TRBJ1-6 and V is TRBV5-6; possible D gene TRBD1, 6 bases. The CDR3 covers 17 residues. Looked up from germline, CDR1 is SGHDT and CDR2 is YYEEEE. V was pared by 1 base and J by 3 bases, with 14 bases between. The CDR3 spells CASSLTRTQGYNSPLHF. CDR3 DNA: TGTGCCAGCAGCTTGACTCGCACACAGGGCTATAATTCACCCCTCCACTTT.

This clone was observed a single time. The CDR3 here is CASVGGANYEQYF. As DNA, the CDR3 is TGTGCCAGCGTGGGCGGGGCAAATTACGAGCAGTACTTC. This sequence joins TRBV2 and TRBJ2-7; D is possibly TRBD2 (6 bases). From germline, CDR1 is SNHLY and CDR2 FYNNEI. The V end was cut by 8 bases, the J end by 4 bases, with 15 bases between. The CDR3 contains 13 residues.

This chain uses TRBV9 with TRBJ2-5; 11 bases fit TRBD2. The CDR3 has 16 amino acids. The V gene end was trimmed by 2 bases and the J gene end by 4 bases; junction bases not matched to a gene: 7. Germline V gene sequence: CDR1 SGDLS, CDR2 YYNGEE. The CDR3 loop reads CASSVISGREIETQYF. The CDR3 bases are TGTGCCAGCAGCGTGATTAGCGGGAGGGAAATAGAGACCCAGTACTTC.

The chain has TRBV9 and TRBJ2-1, with 11 bases aligning to TRBD2. The CDR3 is made up of 16 amino acids. Germline-derived CDR1 and CDR2 are SGDLS and YYNGEE. V was clipped by 0 bases and J by 12 bases; unmatched bases: 11. The CDR3 DNA is TGTGCCAGCAGCGTAGAGGAAATAGCGGGAGGGCCCGGGCAGTTCTTC. Its translation: CASSVEEIAGGPGQFF. The full variable domain, in which reference TRBV9 and TRBJ2-1 provide the parts outside the CDR3, is DSGVTQTPKHLITATGQRVTLRCSPRSGDLSVYWYQQSLDQGLQFLIQYYNGEERAKGNILERFSAQQFPDLHSELNLSSLELGDSALYFCASSVEEIAGGPGQFFGPGTRLTVL.

This sequence joins TRBV10-3 and TRBJ2-7; TRBD2 aligns across 12 bases. The germline CDR1 and CDR2 sequences are ENHRY and SYGVKD. CDR3 size: 16 residues. V trimming: 7 bases; J trimming: 6 bases; junction bases outside the gene matches: 13. The CDR3 region is CAITERLAGGTREQYF. As DNA, the CDR3 is TGTGCCATCACAGAAAGGCTAGCGGGAGGGACGCGCGAGCAGTACTTC.

Turning to this clone: This specimen includes other DNA sequences encoding the same CDR3. The rearrangement uses TRBV7-2 and TRBJ1-2; 9 bases agree with TRBD1. J gave up 5 bases and V 5 bases, and 3 bases lay outside the gene matches. The germline V gene encodes CDR1 SGHTA and CDR2 FQGNSA. The CDR3 has 13 amino acids. CDR3 residues: CASSGGQGYGYTF. The CDR3 nucleotides are TGTGCCAGCAGCGGGGGACAGGGTTATGGCTACACCTTC.

This chain uses TRBV6-5 with TRBJ1-1; D unclear. This CDR3 region has 13 residues. Germline assignment: CDR1 MNHEY and CDR2 SVGAGI. Trimming shortened V by 2 bases and J by 6 bases, and 10 bases separated the two germline ends. The CDR3 sequence is CASSYPPPAEAFF. The DNA for the CDR3 is TGTGCCAGCAGTTACCCCCCGCCGGCTGAAGCTTTCTTT.

The table lists this clone with a few counts. This chain links TRBV5-6 with TRBJ2-7; 9 bases align to TRBD2. The CDR3 is 14 residues long. Germline lookup yields CDR1 SGHDT and CDR2 YYEEEE. V dropped 2 bases and J dropped 1; count of bases not matched to a gene: 1. CDR3: CASSLAGGSYEQYF. CDR3 coding DNA: TGTGCCAGCAGCTTAGCGGGAGGTTCCTACGAGCAGTACTTC.

The chain couples TRBV10-3 to TRBJ1-2; 11 positions match TRBD1. The V and J ends lost 6 bases and 7 bases, in that order; junction bases with no gene match: 10. This CDR3 has 15 residues. CDR1 is ENHRY, CDR2 SYGVKD, per germline. Here the CDR3 reads CAISVLGQGAAGYTF. The CDR3 coding sequence is TGTGCCATCAGCGTCCTTGGACAGGGGGCGGCTGGCTACACCTTC.

The CDR3 here is CASSLVVGQIIETQYF. The CDR3 nucleotides read TGTGCCAGCAGCCTAGTGGTGGGACAGATCATAGAGACCCAGTACTTC. V and J are TRBV7-2 and TRBJ2-5; 7 bases match TRBD1. Germline CDR1 is SGHTA and CDR2 is FQGNSA. The CDR3 is made up of 16 amino acids. V lost 5 bases, J lost 4 bases, and 13 bases stayed unmatched.

This sequence joins TRBV5-4 and TRBJ2-5, with a possible D match to TRBD2 (6 bases). The CDR3 runs to 13 residues. V was trimmed by 4 bases and J by 4 bases, leaving 11 bases between them. Germline V gives CDR1 SGHNT, CDR2 YYREEE (reference sequence). The CDR3 sequence is CASSRELVETQYF. CDR3 DNA: TGTGCCAGCAGCCGGGAGCTAGTAGAGACCCAGTACTTC.

This chain joins TRBV5-1 and TRBJ2-7, with D maybe TRBD2 (6 bases). Germline V gene sequence: CDR1 SGHRS, CDR2 YFSETQ. V was clipped by 7 bases and J by 5 bases, with 22 bases between them. The CDR3 consists of 15 residues. CDR3 bases: TGCGCCAGCGGACTAAACAGAGATGTTATCGACGAGCAGTACTTC. Its protein product is CASGLNRDVIDEQYF. The complete variable domain, with remaining parts taken from reference TRBV5-1 and TRBJ2-7, reads KAGVTQTPRYLIKTRGQQVTLSCSPISGHRSVSWYQQTPGQGLQFLFEYFSETQRNKGNFPGRFSGRQFSNSRSEMNVSTLELGDSALYLCASGLNRDVIDEQYFGPGTRLTVT.

This clone came up a few times. The J gene is TRBJ1-2, the V gene TRBV7-8, with D maybe TRBD1 (6 bases). V dropped 5 bases and J dropped 8 bases, with 15 bases sitting between them. This CDR3 is built from 13 residues. The germline gives CDR1 SGHVS, CDR2 FQNEAQ. The CDR3 nucleotides are TGTGCCAGCAGCATCACAGGGTCGGGAGGCTACACCTTC. It yields the protein CASSITGSGGYTF.

In this sample, this clone turned up a few times. The gene calls are TRBV10-2 and TRBJ2-4; D might be TRBD2 (5 bases). There are 14 residues in the CDR3. V was pared by 2 bases and J by 0 bases, with 5 bases between. Germline V lookup: CDR1 WSHSY, CDR2 SAAADI. Here the CDR3 reads CASSEEGAKNIQYF. In DNA, the CDR3 is TGCGCCAGCAGTGAGGAGGGAGCCAAAAACATTCAGTACTTC.

This chain links TRBV5-6 with TRBJ1-2; TRBD1 is a possible D gene (5 bases). The germline gives CDR1 SGHDT, CDR2 YYEEEE. Between the trimmed V and J ends, which lost 1 base and 10 bases, there was a span of 14 bases. The CDR3 runs to 13 residues. In DNA, the CDR3 is TGTGCCAGCAGCTTGCTACAGGCTGATGACTACACCTTC. Translation gives CASSLLQADDYTF.

The V gene is TRBV10-3, the J gene TRBJ2-1, with 11 bases lining up with TRBD2. The ends lost 4 bases at V and 5 bases at J; junction bases unmatched: 4. The CDR3 runs to 15 residues. The germline V gene encodes CDR1 ENHRY and CDR2 SYGVKD. CDR3 residues: CAISGASGRNNEQFF. The CDR3, as DNA: TGTGCCATCAGTGGAGCTAGCGGGAGGAACAATGAGCAGTTCTTC.

The chain joins TRBV4-3 to TRBJ2-3, with D possibly being TRBD1 (6 bases). The CDR3 length is 15 residues. V was clipped by 0 bases and J by 5 bases, with 12 bases between them. Germline V lookup: CDR1 LGHNA, CDR2 YSLEER. CDR3 in amino acids: CASSQERGWRDTQYF. The CDR3 nucleotides read TGCGCCAGCAGCCAAGAGAGGGGGTGGAGAGATACGCAGTATTTT.